This T cell receptor beta chain was identified during a study of human T cells and chemical hapten exposure listed by TCRdb under 2021. With respect to the entire study: For sensitization, 2% DPC in acetone was applied to a roughly 2 cm by roughly 2 cm area of upper inner arm skin. The study tracked peripheral blood TCR repertoire changes in vivo during primary and secondary sensitization to the hapten diphenylcyclopropenone (DPC) in alopecia patients. Twenty-nine alopecia patients provided blood for TCR sequencing at one to four time points (pre-sensitization, 2, 6 and 24 weeks). The mostly female patient cohort included alopecia areata with under or over 50% scalp involvement, alopecia totalis and alopecia universalis. Weekly therapeutic DPC doses were additionally applied to the scalp of patients throughout the roughly 23-week study period. Libraries were combined into a pool for sequencing, and differences in TCR yield between samples came mainly from small differences in library volumes within the pool. Blood samples were taken from patients before sensitization (week 0) and then at 2, 6 and about 24 weeks after DPC sensitization. Patch testing was done on the upper back using Finn chambers containing 0.01% DPC, and results were scored after 6 days according to International Contact Dermatitis Research Group standards.

From the cysteine up to the phenylalanine, the CDR3 has a length of 14 residues. Just the 42-base CDR3 DNA is kept, in frame starting at base 1. V was cut back by 3 bases and J by 2 bases, leaving a gap of 8 bases between them. CDR1 and CDR2, looked up from the germline V gene, are SGHAT and FQNNGV. Libraries were made using RACE. Sequenced on a NextSeq 500. During library preparation, unique molecular identifiers were attached to individual cDNA molecules so that TCRs could be counted quantitatively and reproducibly. Each blood RNA sample was used to sequence both TCR alpha and TCR beta chains. As for the original processing: The median number of TCRs per sample was around 100,000, ranging from roughly 20,000 to 700,000. V, J and CDR3 annotation of the TCR reads was carried out using the Decombinator software suite. Every sample was subsampled to the same number of TCRs (28,000) for the PS versus PT1 abundance plots. TCRs were defined as expanded if absent before sensitization and observed at least eight times at the 2-week time point. TCRdb's own reprocessing of the public reads used fastp at Q25 and MiXCR and kept productive beta chains. Entries that share a CDR3 protein sequence are merged under the most common genes and DNA. Clone size and V and J calls follow TCRdb, not the original study. For this sample the table gives about 80,000 distinct CDR3 sequences, of which around 13% were detected only once. Together, the top ten hold roughly 4.8% of the sample.

The sample's time point, from its label and the paper: pre-sensitization, week 0. The sample's treatment or condition, from its label and the paper: therapeutic diphenylcyclopropenone sensitization with weekly scalp DPC. Blood at each patch-test visit was drawn before the patch test was applied. Patients were eligible if aged 18 to 70, diagnosed with alopecia and judged suitable for DPC therapy, and pregnant patients were excluded. Total RNA was extracted from unfractionated whole blood that had been collected in Tempus Blood RNA tubes. The paper as a whole reports these results and caveats: The number of PT1 expanded TCRs positively correlated with patch test score, significant at thresholds 8, 16 and 32 but not 4. Significantly more large CDR3 similarity clusters were formed by expanded TCRs than by pre-sensitization or healthy control sets, consistent with antigen-driven responses. All patients had alopecia, a presumed autoimmune disease, so their immune response might differ from that of healthy individuals. DPC sensitization did not change the number of TCRs with a frequency above 1 in 1000, and there was no evidence of changes in global repertoire structure. Repeated subsampling changed both the strength of the expansion versus patch-test correlation and the threshold at which the correlation became significant.

This clonotype came up many times. It lacks a known antigen. No qualities accompany the bases; no much larger clone lies one base away. The sample here was whole blood, taken in connection with sensitization to the hapten diphenylcyclopropenone (DPC). This TCR derives from a woman aged 50 to 60 with alopecia areata. Some clones in this sample may be carry-over from other donors' samples. The chain uses TRBV11-2 and TRBJ1-3, with the D gene call left open. The CDR3 has the sequence CASSFPGTGNTIYF. The DNA sequence follows: TGTGCCAGCAGCTTTCCGGGGACTGGAAACACCATATATTTT.